A single sample gave rise to the 3 T cell receptor beta chains below, sequenced in a study of OX40 agonist ivuxolimab in advanced cancers. Profiling relied on immunoSEQ multiplex PCR, and the TCRdb table lists in-frame clones only, not all of them. The sample includes approximately 79,000 clones, 65% to 90% of them seen just once. The sample in question was CD4+ or CD8+ T cells sorted from blood, obtained in a trial of the OX40 agonist ivuxolimab. Receptor source: an adult with an advanced solid tumor such as melanoma, head and neck, liver or kidney cancer.

The J gene is TRBJ1-2, the V gene TRBV9; a possible D gene is TRBD1 (5 bases). From germline, CDR1 is SGDLS and CDR2 YYNGEE. CDR3 length: 15 amino acids. Trimming removed 0 bases from V and 5 bases from J, with 14 bases in between. The CDR3 reads CASSVGGVRLYGYTF. The DNA of the CDR3 is TGTGCCAGCAGCGTAGGGGGGGTGAGATTATATGGCTACACCTTC. Full variable domain (missing parts from reference TRBV9 and TRBJ1-2): DSGVTQTPKHLITATGQRVTLRCSPRSGDLSVYWYQQSLDQGLQFLIQYYNGEERAKGNILERFSAQQFPDLHSELNLSSLELGDSALYFCASSVGGVRLYGYTFGSGTRLTVV.

In this sample, this clone turned up once. The J gene is TRBJ1-2, the V gene TRBV19; TRBD1 matches 9 bases. Unmatched junction bases numbered 5, after V lost 2 bases and J lost 4 bases. Germline V gene lookup returns CDR1 LNHDA and CDR2 SQIVND (reference sequence). The CDR3 extends over 15 amino acids. In DNA form, the CDR3 reads TGTGCCAGTAGTATAAATACAGGGGGCGTCTATGGCTACACCTTC. Translating it yields CASSINTGGVYGYTF.

The J gene is TRBJ2-7, the V gene TRBV21-1. TRBV21-1 is flagged as a pseudogene. The CDR3 covers 13 residues. The CDR3 region is CAPMLGFSYEQYF. CDR3 bases: TGTGCCCCCATGTTGGGTTTCTCCTACGAGCAGTACTTC.